A selection of T cell receptor beta chains follows, all from one sample in a study of T-cell memory formation after mild COVID-19. TCRdb processed the 5' RACE reads anew with MiXCR; each CDR3 protein has one entry. The sample includes hundreds of thousands of distinct CDR3 sequences, about 16% of them seen just once. The specimen sequenced was PBMCs or a T cell subset sorted from them (not recorded which). Receptors originate from a man between 18 and 35 years old who had mild COVID-19 (a few samples of this study predate the infection). Cell type and time point are not known. The CDR3 runs from the conserved cysteine through the conserved F or W. The order of the fields is V gene, D gene, clone size, J gene, CDR3 DNA, CDR3 protein. A D gene is named only where the DNA matches it firmly. Size is omitted from some rows. Given values are once, few, many or a class for expanded clones.

V: TRBV7-9; D: NA; size: few; J: TRBJ1-5; DNA: TGTGCCAGCAGCTTACAGGGAAGTCAGCCCCAGCATTTT; CDR3: CASSLQGSQPQHF
V: TRBV4-2; D: NA; size: NA; J: TRBJ2-3; DNA: TGTGCCAGCAGCCAAGATGCGGCGGGGACTTTCACAGATACGCAGTATTTT; CDR3: CASSQDAAGTFTDTQYF
V: TRBV25-1; D: NA; size: NA; J: TRBJ2-3; DNA: TGTGCCAGCAGTGAGCAGAACCGGGATCTAGGTTCAGCAGATACGCAGTATTTT; CDR3: CASSEQNRDLGSADTQYF
V: TRBV9; D: NA; size: NA; J: TRBJ1-2; DNA: TGTGCCAGCAGCGTAGATGGGGACGGGGGATCCTATGGCTACACCTTC; CDR3: CASSVDGDGGSYGYTF
V: TRBV5-1; D: NA; size: many; J: TRBJ2-5; DNA: TGCGCCAGCAGCACGGGACGTGACCAAGAGACCCAGTACTTC; CDR3: CASSTGRDQETQYF
V: TRBV7-2; D: NA; size: many; J: TRBJ2-3; DNA: TGTGCCAGCAGCTTAGCCACACCTAAGGATACGCAGTATTTT; CDR3: CASSLATPKDTQYF
V: TRBV7-3; D: NA; size: few; J: TRBJ2-7; DNA: TGTGCCAGCAGTCTCCGGGACTCCTCCGAGCAGTACTTC; CDR3: CASSLRDSSEQYF
V: TRBV18; D: TRBD2; size: many; J: TRBJ2-3; DNA: TGTGCCAGCTCACCACTGCGGGGGGGTTCCACAGATACGCAGTATTTT; CDR3: CASSPLRGGSTDTQYF
V: TRBV12-3/TRBV12-4; D: NA; size: NA; J: TRBJ2-2; DNA: TGTGCCAGCAGTTTAGGGGCGGGGAACACCGGGGAGCTGTTTTTT; CDR3: CASSLGAGNTGELFF
V: TRBV28; D: TRBD1; size: many; J: TRBJ2-6; DNA: TGTGCCAGCACCGGGACAGGGTTCATTGGGGCCAACGTCCTGACTTTC; CDR3: CASTGTGFIGANVLTF
V: TRBV24-1; D: NA; size: NA; J: TRBJ1-2; DNA: TGTGCCACCAGTGATGTGGGGCGCGGTGGCTACACCTTC; CDR3: CATSDVGRGGYTF
V: TRBV12-3/TRBV12-4; D: NA; size: few; J: TRBJ1-2; DNA: TGTGCCAGCAGCCCTGACCGCCAAGTTTCGGGGGGCTACACCTTC; CDR3: CASSPDRQVSGGYTF
V: TRBV14; D: TRBD1; size: few; J: TRBJ1-6; DNA: TGTGCCAGCAGACAAGGACAGGGGGAAAGATCACCCCTCCACTTT; CDR3: CASRQGQGERSPLHF
V: TRBV12-3/TRBV12-4; D: NA; size: NA; J: TRBJ2-7; DNA: TGTGCCAGCAGTTTATGGGAACTCTCGGGGACCTACGAGCAGTACTTC; CDR3: CASSLWELSGTYEQYF
V: TRBV4-1; D: NA; size: few; J: TRBJ1-1; DNA: TGCGCCAGCAGCCAAAGGGAGGGGTCTGGGACTGAAGCTTTCTTT; CDR3: CASSQREGSGTEAFF
V: TRBV5-1; D: NA; size: many; J: TRBJ1-6; DNA: TGCGCCAGCAGAGGGGGTAATTCACCCCTCCACTTT; CDR3: CASRGGNSPLHF
V: TRBV2; D: NA; size: many; J: TRBJ2-1; DNA: TGTGCCAGCAGAGGATACAATGAGCAGTTCTTC; CDR3: CASRGYNEQFF
V: TRBV7-3; D: TRBD1; size: few; J: TRBJ1-2; DNA: TGTGCCAGCAGCTTAGGGGACAGGGGCTATGGCTACACCTTC; CDR3: CASSLGDRGYGYTF
V: TRBV12-3/TRBV12-4; D: TRBD2; size: NA; J: TRBJ2-1; DNA: TGTGCCAGCAGTTTTGCGCTAGCGGGGGGGCATAATGAGCAGTTCTTC; CDR3: CASSFALAGGHNEQFF
V: TRBV7-9; D: TRBD2; size: many; J: TRBJ2-3; DNA: TGTGCCAGCACCTTGGCTCTAGCGGGGGGAGATACGCAGTATTTT; CDR3: CASTLALAGGDTQYF
V: TRBV4-3; D: TRBD1; size: NA; J: TRBJ1-5; DNA: TGCGCCAGCAGTCAACAGGGGAATCAGCCCCAGCATTTT; CDR3: CASSQQGNQPQHF
V: TRBV20-1; D: NA; size: NA; J: TRBJ1-1; DNA: TGCAGTGCTGATAATTCGGGGAGCCCGGGGACTGAAGCTTTCTTT; CDR3: CSADNSGSPGTEAFF
V: TRBV27; D: NA; size: few; J: TRBJ1-2; DNA: TGTGCCAGCAGTTTCCAAGGGGACTATGGCTACACCTTC; CDR3: CASSFQGDYGYTF
V: TRBV29-1; D: NA; size: NA; J: TRBJ2-1; DNA: TGCAGCGTTGAAGCGCGTTTGGGATACAATGAGCAGTTCTTC; CDR3: CSVEARLGYNEQFF
V: TRBV21-1; D: NA; size: few; J: TRBJ2-7; DNA: TGTGCCAGCAGCAAAGCGGGGGGCCTCTCCTACGAGCAGTACTTC; CDR3: CASSKAGGLSYEQYF
V: TRBV5-1; D: TRBD1; size: few; J: TRBJ1-6; DNA: TGCGCCAGCAGCTCCCACCGGGACAGCTTTAATTCACCCCTCCACTTT; CDR3: CASSSHRDSFNSPLHF
V: TRBV5-1; D: TRBD1; size: few; J: TRBJ1-4; DNA: TGCGCCAGCAGCCCAGGGGGTAGGGGTAATGAAAAACTGTTTTTT; CDR3: CASSPGGRGNEKLFF
V: TRBV6-1; D: NA; size: NA; J: TRBJ2-3; DNA: TGTGCCAGCAGTGATGACTATTCCACAGATACGCAGTATTTT; CDR3: CASSDDYSTDTQYF
V: TRBV4-3; D: TRBD2; size: NA; J: TRBJ2-2; DNA: TGCGCCAGCAGCCGAGACCTTAGCGGGGAAACCACCGGGGAGCTGTTTTTT; CDR3: CASSRDLSGETTGELFF
V: TRBV7-9; D: NA; size: few; J: TRBJ1-5; DNA: TGTGCCAGCAGCCGAGACTCGACAATTAATCAGCCCCAGCATTTT; CDR3: CASSRDSTINQPQHF
V: TRBV4-2; D: TRBD2; size: few; J: TRBJ2-2; DNA: TGTGCCAGCAGCCAAGAATCGGCTAGCGGGACCACCGGGGAGCTGTTTTTT; CDR3: CASSQESASGTTGELFF
V: TRBV4-3; D: NA; size: NA; J: TRBJ1-4; DNA: TGCGCCAGCAGCCAAGATCCGGGACTGATTGAAAAACTGTTTTTT; CDR3: CASSQDPGLIEKLFF
V: TRBV18; D: NA; size: few; J: TRBJ2-3; DNA: TGTGCCAGCTCACCATTAGAGGGGCCAGATACGCAGTATTTT; CDR3: CASSPLEGPDTQYF